A selection of T cell receptor beta chains follows, all from one sample in a study of CD8+ T cells in alopecia areata. Generated by immunoSEQ multiplex PCR, the TCRdb table keeps only in-frame clones and is missing some. The table records more than 150,000 clones, 58% of them present only once. This sample comprised CD8+ T cells sorted from blood, obtained at week 24, from a patient treated with tofacitinib. Receptors were obtained from a human donor with alopecia areata. Both conserved end residues are part of each CDR3. The D gene is left open where the match is weak. Clone size is stated in some rows and not others, as once, few, many or a class when expanded.

CASSIEPRTWEKLFF	TGTGCCAGTAGTATAGAACCCCGAACATGGGAAAAACTGTTTTTT	TRBV19	TRBJ1-4	few	.
CASSEYKRAVGNIQYF	TGTGCCAGCAGTGAATATAAGCGGGCGGTTGGGAACATTCAGTACTTC	TRBV25-1	TRBJ2-4	few	.
CAMGDQNNEQFF	TGTGCCATGGGGGATCAGAACAATGAGCAGTTCTTC	TRBV10-3	TRBJ2-1	.	.
CASSPRDRGYNEQFF	TGTGCCAGCAGCCCGAGGGACAGGGGCTACAATGAGCAGTTCTTC	TRBV7-9	TRBJ2-1	.	TRBD1
CATSREVGVDEQFF	TGTGCCACCAGCAGAGAGGTGGGGGTGGATGAGCAGTTCTTC	TRBV15	TRBJ2-1	.	.
CASSQGMNTEAFF	TGCGCCAGCAGCCAGGGGATGAACACTGAAGCTTTCTTT	TRBV4-1	TRBJ1-1	.	.
CATQAVSGEETQYF	TGTGCCACCCAGGCGGTATCGGGCGAAGAGACCCAGTACTTC	TRBV10-3	TRBJ2-5	.	.
CAWRGDASYEQYF	TGTGCCTGGAGGGGTGACGCCTCCTACGAGCAGTACTTC	TRBV30	TRBJ2-7	.	.
CASSLTYYIPDRVMNYGYTF	TGCGCCAGCAGCTTGACCTACTATATTCCGGACAGAGTGATGAACTATGGCTACACCTTC	TRBV5-1	TRBJ1-2	few	.
CASSARQGAAGGYTF	TGTGCCAGCAGCGCCCGACAGGGGGCGGCCGGTGGCTACACCTTC	TRBV5-4	TRBJ1-2	.	TRBD1
CSVEKDRLYF	TGCAGCGTTGAGAAGGACAGATTGTACTTC	TRBV29-1	TRBJ2-7	.	.
CASSPGSDNEQFF	TGTGCCAGCAGCCCGGGATCAGACAATGAGCAGTTCTTC	TRBV27	TRBJ2-1	few	.
CSVGVIRGATNYGYTF	TGCAGCGTTGGTGTTATTAGGGGGGCGACTAACTATGGCTACACCTTC	TRBV29-1	TRBJ1-2	.	.
CASSLGQGGVTEAFF	TGTGCCAGCAGCTTAGGACAAGGGGGGGTCACTGAAGCTTTCTTT	TRBV7-6	TRBJ1-1	.	.
CSGDTGSTHYGYTF	TGCAGCGGGGACACAGGGTCTACTCACTATGGCTACACCTTC	TRBV29-1	TRBJ1-2	.	.
CATRTSDSTDTQYF	TGCGCCACCCGGACTAGCGATAGCACAGATACGCAGTATTTT	TRBV5-1	TRBJ2-3	.	TRBD2
CASSYKETDTQYF	TGTGCCAGCAGTTATAAGGAAACAGATACGCAGTATTTT	TRBV6-5	TRBJ2-3	.	.
CAWTDRRQGLEDTQYF	TGTGCCTGGACCGACCGAAGACAGGGGCTAGAAGATACGCAGTATTTT	TRBV30	TRBJ2-3	few	TRBD1
CSVESRNHYGYTF	TGCAGCGTTGAGTCCCGGAACCACTATGGCTACACCTTC	TRBV29-1	TRBJ1-2	few	.
CASSRLAWVNEKLFF	TGTGCCAGCAGCCGACTTGCATGGGTTAATGAAAAACTGTTTTTT	TRBV2	TRBJ1-4	.	.
CASSEYKKGEQFF	TGTGCCAGCAGTGAATACAAAAAGGGTGAGCAGTTCTTC	TRBV25-1	TRBJ2-1	.	.
CASRVGPGELFF	TGTGCCAGCAGGGTAGGGCCCGGGGAGCTGTTTTTT	TRBV11-2	TRBJ2-2	.	.
CASSEVGGARGIETQYF	TGTGCCAGCAGTGAAGTAGGGGGGGCCCGCGGTATAGAGACCCAGTACTTC	TRBV2	TRBJ2-5	.	.
CASSDDREKEAFF	TGCGCCAGCAGCGACGACAGGGAAAAAGAAGCTTTCTTT	TRBV5-1	TRBJ1-1	.	TRBD1